Listed below are T cell receptor beta chains from one sample, sequenced in a study of blood T cell repertoires in COVID-19. Only in-frame clones appear in the TCRdb table, and some are missing; sequencing was by immunoSEQ multiplex PCR. The sample records 77,000 or so clones, 75% to 90% being singletons. Sample: peripheral blood. These receptor sequences come from a man older than 75 with acute or convalescent COVID-19. CDR3s include the opening cysteine and the closing phenylalanine or tryptophan. D genes are given only for firm matches. Some rows mark clone size as missing; the rest say once, few, many or name a class of expanded clone.

>TRBD1|-|TRBJ1-5|TRBV2
CASQSAQGLEGPQHF
TGTGCCAGTCAAAGCGCACAGGGGCTGGAAGGGCCCCAGCATTTT
>-|-|TRBJ2-1|TRBV14
CASSQVPGGNYNEQFF
TGTGCCAGCAGCCAAGTTCCAGGTGGCAACTACAATGAGCAGTTCTTC
>-|-|TRBJ1-2|TRBV27
CASSSDGDYGYTF
TGTGCCAGCAGTTCCGACGGAGACTATGGCTACACCTTC
>TRBD1|-|TRBJ2-7|TRBV9
CASSAGTGRYEQYF
TGTGCCAGCAGCGCGGGGACAGGGCGCTACGAGCAGTACTTC
>TRBD2|-|TRBJ2-1|TRBV6-5
CANRLAGGGEQFF
TGTGCCAACCGACTAGCGGGGGGCGGCGAGCAGTTCTTC
>-|-|TRBJ2-5|TRBV7-2
CASSYRRGETQYF
TGTGCCAGCAGCTACCGGAGGGGAGAGACCCAGTACTTC
>-|-|TRBJ2-3|TRBV11-3
CASSFRGSYGTDTQYF
TGTGCCAGCAGCTTTAGGGGCTCGTATGGCACAGATACGCAGTATTTT
>TRBD1|-|TRBJ1-1|TRBV5-4
CASSFGDRANEAFF
TGTGCCAGCAGCTTTGGGGACAGGGCAAATGAAGCTTTCTTT
>-|-|TRBJ1-2|TRBV7-2
CASSSGLNYGYTF
TGTGCCAGCAGCTCAGGACTGAACTATGGCTACACCTTC
>-|-|TRBJ1-2|TRBV3-1/TRBV3-2
CASSQETQGIYGYTF
TGTGCCAGCAGCCAAGAAACACAGGGTATATATGGCTACACCTTC
>-|-|TRBJ1-1|TRBV7-9
CASSLGETEEPEAFF
TGTGCCAGCAGCTTGGGAGAGACCGAGGAGCCTGAAGCTTTCTTT
>-|few|TRBJ1-2|TRBV24-1
CATSDSRVGANYGYTF
TGTGCCACCAGTGATAGCAGGGTTGGAGCTAACTATGGCTACACCTTC
>TRBD1|once|TRBJ1-1|TRBV7-9
CASSSLGTENTEAFF
TGTGCCAGCAGCTCCCTCGGGACAGAAAACACTGAAGCTTTCTTT
>-|once|TRBJ2-7|TRBV6-1
CASSDLAYEQYF
TGTGCCAGCAGTGATTTAGCCTACGAGCAGTACTTC
>TRBD2|-|TRBJ2-7|TRBV19
CASTAGGASNNYEQYF
TGTGCCAGTACAGCCGGGGGGGCGTCTAACAACTACGAGCAGTACTTC
>-|few|TRBJ1-5|TRBV6-1
CASSVTGLRSNQPQHF
TGTGCCAGCAGTGTTACAGGGTTAAGGAGCAATCAGCCCCAGCATTTT
>-|-|TRBJ2-4|TRBV11-3
CASSATSKNIQYF
TGTGCCAGCAGCGCTACCTCGAAAAACATTCAGTACTTC
>-|few|TRBJ2-7|TRBV9
CASSVAPGEGSYEQYF
TGTGCCAGCAGCGTAGCTCCAGGGGAGGGCTCCTACGAGCAGTACTTC
>TRBD2|-|TRBJ2-3|TRBV5-1
CASSALGHVMASGQYF
TGCGCCAGCTCCGCACTCGGACATGTTATGGCTAGCGGGCAGTATTTT
>-|-|TRBJ2-2|TRBV5-1
CASSLTAPTGELFF
TGCGCCAGCAGCTTAACTGCCCCCACCGGGGAGCTGTTTTTT
>TRBD1|-|TRBJ1-5|TRBV7-2
CASSSGTGGGYSNQPQHF
TGTGCCAGCAGCTCCGGGACAGGGGGCGGGTATAGCAATCAGCCCCAGCATTTT
>TRBD2|-|TRBJ2-1|TRBV28
CASSLRTSMDEQFF
TGTGCCAGCAGTTTACGGACTAGTATGGATGAGCAGTTCTTC
>-|-|TRBJ2-3|TRBV14
CASSQQRRADTQYF
TGTGCCAGCAGCCAGCAACGGAGAGCAGATACGCAGTATTTT
>-|-|TRBJ1-1|TRBV2
CASTRGGRNTEAFF
TGTGCCAGCACCCGAGGAGGAAGGAACACTGAAGCTTTCTTT
>-|-|TRBJ1-2|TRBV27
CASSLAGGILYGYTF
TGTGCCAGCAGTTTAGCCGGCGGGATCCTCTATGGCTACACCTTC
>-|-|TRBJ2-7|TRBV29-1
CSTREVGGEQYF
TGCAGCACCCGCGAGGTCGGGGGCGAGCAGTACTTC
>TRBD1|-|TRBJ1-3|TRBV7-2
CASSLVTGGSGNTIYF
TGTGCCAGCAGCTTAGTGACAGGGGGATCAGGAAACACCATATATTTT
>-|-|TRBJ1-5|TRBV6-2/TRBV6-3
CASSYGGVSQPQHF
TGTGCCAGCAGTTACGGAGGGGTTAGTCAGCCCCAGCATTTT
>-|-|TRBJ1-2|TRBV9
CASSVGQGSGYNGYTF
TGTGCCAGCAGCGTAGGCCAGGGGTCAGGGTACAATGGCTACACCTTC
>TRBD1|-|TRBJ1-2|TRBV29-1
CSVEGEGGTPSYGYTF
TGCAGCGTTGAAGGGGAAGGGGGCACTCCTAGCTATGGCTACACCTTC
>-|-|TRBJ1-2|TRBV21-1
CASRMGRTPMRYGYTF
TGTGCCAGCAGAATGGGGCGGACACCCATGAGGTATGGCTACACCTTC
>-|-|TRBJ2-7|TRBV5-5
CASSLAPTSSSYEQYF
TGTGCCAGCAGCTTGGCGCCTACTAGCAGCTCCTACGAGCAGTACTTC
>-|-|TRBJ1-3|TRBV6-6
CASTSGDSGNTIYF
TGTGCCAGCACCTCGGGGGACTCTGGAAACACCATATATTTT
>-|-|TRBJ2-1|TRBV3-1/TRBV3-2
CASSQEGGKYNEQFF
TGTGCCAGCAGCCAAGAGGGGGGAAAATACAATGAGCAGTTCTTC
>TRBD2|-|TRBJ2-5|TRBV10-3
CAIGLAGEETQYF
TGTGCCATCGGACTAGCGGGAGAAGAGACCCAGTACTTC
>-|-|TRBJ2-5|TRBV4-1
CASSQDNWGAPQETQYF
TGCGCCAGCAGCCAAGATAATTGGGGCGCTCCACAAGAGACCCAGTACTTC
>-|few|TRBJ1-5|TRBV5-5
CASSSFYSNQPQHF
TGTGCCAGCAGCTCCTTTTATAGCAATCAGCCCCAGCATTTT
>TRBD1|-|TRBJ2-7|TRBV27
CASSPGQGVHEQYF
TGTGCCAGCAGCCCGGGACAGGGGGTCCACGAGCAGTACTTC
>TRBD2|-|TRBJ2-2|TRBV7-9
CASSRSGGAPGELFF
TGTGCCAGCAGCCGTAGCGGGGGGGCCCCCGGGGAGCTGTTTTTT
>TRBD1|-|TRBJ2-2|TRBV12-5
CASGPTGAAGELFF
TGTGCTAGTGGTCCGACAGGGGCGGCCGGGGAGCTGTTTTTT
>TRBD1|-|TRBJ2-3|TRBV27
CASSSQGAPDTQYF
TGTGCCAGCAGTTCACAGGGGGCCCCAGATACGCAGTATTTT
>TRBD1|-|TRBJ2-7|TRBV5-6
CASSRGTGTPYEQYF
TGTGCCAGCAGCCGGGGGACAGGGACCCCCTACGAGCAGTACTTC
>-|-|TRBJ2-7|TRBV5-1
CASSFGGGLYEQYF
TGCGCCAGCAGCTTCGGCGGGGGCCTCTACGAGCAGTACTTC
>TRBD1|-|TRBJ2-3|TRBV5-1
CASSLRDRGVITDTQYF
TGCGCCAGCAGCTTACGGGACAGGGGGGTTATCACAGATACGCAGTATTTT
>-|-|TRBJ1-4|TRBV3-1/TRBV3-2
CASSPFPSRHVDNEKLFF
TGTGCCAGCAGCCCGTTTCCGTCGAGACACGTTGATAATGAAAAACTGTTTTTT
>TRBD1|-|TRBJ2-7|TRBV6-6
CASSTTGDEQYF
TGTGCCAGCAGTACGACAGGGGACGAGCAGTACTTC